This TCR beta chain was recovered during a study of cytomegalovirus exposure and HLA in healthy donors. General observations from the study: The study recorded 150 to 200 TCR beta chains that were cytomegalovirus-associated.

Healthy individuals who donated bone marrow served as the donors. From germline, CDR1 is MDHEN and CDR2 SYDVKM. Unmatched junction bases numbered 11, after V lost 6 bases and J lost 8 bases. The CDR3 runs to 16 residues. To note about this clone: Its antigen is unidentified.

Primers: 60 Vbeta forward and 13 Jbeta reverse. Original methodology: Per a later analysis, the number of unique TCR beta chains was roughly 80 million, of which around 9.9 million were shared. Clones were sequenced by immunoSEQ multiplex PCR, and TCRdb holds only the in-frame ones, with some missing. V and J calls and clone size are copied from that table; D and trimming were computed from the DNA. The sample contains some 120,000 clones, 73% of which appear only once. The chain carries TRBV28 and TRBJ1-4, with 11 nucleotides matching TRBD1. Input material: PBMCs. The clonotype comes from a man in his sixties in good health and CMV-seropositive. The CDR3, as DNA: TGTGCCAGCAGGTCATACGGACAGGGGGCTGGAGAAAAACTGTTTTTT. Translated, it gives CASRSYGQGAGEKLFF.